This TCR beta chain was obtained from a study of beta chain features in type 1 diabetes. At the level of the study: Over all samples combined, some 110 million sorted cells were examined.

The CDR3 has 17 amino acids. Germline V lookup: CDR1 SGDLS, CDR2 YYNGEE. Between the trimmed V and J ends, which lost 0 bases and 0 bases, there was a span of 12 bases. Sequencing targeted expressed TCRB transcripts, as all isolated RNA had been reverse transcribed. Only in-frame clones appear in the TCRdb table, and some are missing; sequencing was by immunoSEQ multiplex PCR. Of around 500,000 clones listed, roughly 11% are singletons. This clonotype originated in a woman under 30 in good health. Specimen: naive CD4+ T cells from blood. The chain couples TRBV9 to TRBJ1-4; possibly TRBD1 for D (5 bases). CDR3 residues: CASSVDGRVATNEKLFF. The CDR3 nucleotides are TGTGCCAGCAGCGTAGACGGCAGGGTTGCAACTAATGAAAAACTGTTTTTT.